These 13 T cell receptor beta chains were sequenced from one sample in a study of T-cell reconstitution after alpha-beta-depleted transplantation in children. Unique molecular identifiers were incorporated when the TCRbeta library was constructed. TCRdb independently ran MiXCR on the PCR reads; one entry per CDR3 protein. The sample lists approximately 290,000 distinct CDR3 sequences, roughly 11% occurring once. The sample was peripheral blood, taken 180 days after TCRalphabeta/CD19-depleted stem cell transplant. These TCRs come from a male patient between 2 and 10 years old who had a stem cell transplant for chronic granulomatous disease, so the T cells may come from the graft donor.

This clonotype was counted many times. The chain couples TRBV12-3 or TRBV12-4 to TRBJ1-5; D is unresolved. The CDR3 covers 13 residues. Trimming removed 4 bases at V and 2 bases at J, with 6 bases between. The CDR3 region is CASSSSRNQPQHF. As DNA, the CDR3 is TGTGCCAGCAGTTCCAGCCGCAATCAGCCCCAGCATTTT.

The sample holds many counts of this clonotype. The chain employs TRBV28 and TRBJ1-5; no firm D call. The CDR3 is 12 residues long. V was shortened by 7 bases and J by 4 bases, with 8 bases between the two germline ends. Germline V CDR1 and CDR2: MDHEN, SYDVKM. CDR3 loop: CASKQPNQPQHF. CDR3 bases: TGTGCCAGCAAACAACCAAATCAGCCCCAGCATTTT.

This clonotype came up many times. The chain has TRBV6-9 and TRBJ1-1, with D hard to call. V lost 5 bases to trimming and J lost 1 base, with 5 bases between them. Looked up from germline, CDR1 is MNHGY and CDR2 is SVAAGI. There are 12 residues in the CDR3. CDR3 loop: CASSPTNTEAFF. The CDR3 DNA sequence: TGTGCCAGCAGTCCAACGAACACTGAAGCTTTCTTT.

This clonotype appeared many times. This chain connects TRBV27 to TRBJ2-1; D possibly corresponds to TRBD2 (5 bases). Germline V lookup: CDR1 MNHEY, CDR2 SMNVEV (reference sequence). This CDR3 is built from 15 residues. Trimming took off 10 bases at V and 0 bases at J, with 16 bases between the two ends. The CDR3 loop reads CATSGIPSSYNEQFF. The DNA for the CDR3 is TGTGCCACCTCCGGGATCCCCAGCTCCTACAATGAGCAGTTCTTC.

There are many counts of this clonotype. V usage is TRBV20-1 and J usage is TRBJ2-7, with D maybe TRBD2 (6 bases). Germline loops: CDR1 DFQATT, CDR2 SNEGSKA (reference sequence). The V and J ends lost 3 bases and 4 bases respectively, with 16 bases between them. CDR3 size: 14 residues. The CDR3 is CSASPGTPDYEQYF. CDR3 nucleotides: TGCAGTGCTAGTCCCGGGACTCCTGATTACGAGCAGTACTTC.

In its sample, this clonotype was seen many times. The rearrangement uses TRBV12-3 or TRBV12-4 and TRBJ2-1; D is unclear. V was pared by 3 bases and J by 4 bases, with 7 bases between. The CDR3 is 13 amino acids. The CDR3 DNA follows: TGTGCCAGCAGTTTTTACCCATACAATGAGCAGTTCTTC. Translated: CASSFYPYNEQFF.

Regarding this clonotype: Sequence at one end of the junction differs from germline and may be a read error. CDR3 sequence: CASSPQDGF. The CDR3 nucleotides read TGTGCCAGCAGCCCTCAGGACGGCTTT. The chain couples TRBV12-3 or TRBV12-4 to TRBJ1-3; D is undetermined. This CDR3 comprises 9 residues.

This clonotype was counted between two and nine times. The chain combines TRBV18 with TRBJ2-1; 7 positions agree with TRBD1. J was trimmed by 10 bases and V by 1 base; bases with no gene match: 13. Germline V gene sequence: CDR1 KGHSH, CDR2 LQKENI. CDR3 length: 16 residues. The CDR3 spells CASSPLTGAQRVEQFF. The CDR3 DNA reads TGTGCCAGCTCACCACTCACAGGGGCTCAAAGGGTGGAGCAGTTCTTC.

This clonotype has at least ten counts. This chain's CDR3 is CASRPGLAAINEQFF. CDR3 nucleotide sequence: TGTGCCAGCAGACCTGGACTAGCGGCAATAAATGAGCAGTTCTTC. The chain joins TRBV7-2 to TRBJ2-1, with 10 nucleotides matching TRBD2. The V segment lost 6 bases and the J segment 7 bases; nucleotides outside the gene matches: 9. This CDR3 spans 15 amino acids. The germline gives CDR1 SGHTA, CDR2 FQGNSA.

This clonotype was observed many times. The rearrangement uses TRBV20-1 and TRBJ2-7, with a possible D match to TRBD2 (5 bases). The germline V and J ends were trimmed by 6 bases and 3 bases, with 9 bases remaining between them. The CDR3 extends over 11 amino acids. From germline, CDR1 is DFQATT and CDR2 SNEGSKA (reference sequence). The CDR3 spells CSATSGYEQYF. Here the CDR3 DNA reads TGCAGTGCCACAAGCGGCTACGAGCAGTACTTC.

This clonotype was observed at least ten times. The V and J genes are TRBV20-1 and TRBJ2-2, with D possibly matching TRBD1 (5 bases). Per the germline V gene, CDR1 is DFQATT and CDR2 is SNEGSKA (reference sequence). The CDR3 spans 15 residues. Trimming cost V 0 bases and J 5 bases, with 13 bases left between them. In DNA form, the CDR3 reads TGCAGTGCTAGAGATCAGGGAATGGGTACCGGGGAGCTGTTTTTT. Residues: CSARDQGMGTGELFF.

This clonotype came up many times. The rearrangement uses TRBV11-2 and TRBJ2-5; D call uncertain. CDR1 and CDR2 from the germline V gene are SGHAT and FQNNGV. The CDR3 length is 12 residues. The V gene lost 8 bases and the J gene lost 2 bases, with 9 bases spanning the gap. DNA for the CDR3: TGTGCCAGCGGTCAGAGACAAGAGACCCAGTACTTC. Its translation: CASGQRQETQYF.

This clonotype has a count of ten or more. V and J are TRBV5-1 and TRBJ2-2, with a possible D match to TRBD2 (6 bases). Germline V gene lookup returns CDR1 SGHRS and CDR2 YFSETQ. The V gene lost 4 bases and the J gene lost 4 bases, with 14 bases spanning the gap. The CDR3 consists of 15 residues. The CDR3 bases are TGCGCCAGCAGCGAAGATAGCGGCCCCACCGGGGAGCTGTTTTTT. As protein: CASSEDSGPTGELFF.